These 21 T cell receptor beta chains share one sample of origin, sequenced in a study of regulatory T cells in long-lasting Graves disease. With iRepertoire HTBI primers and Arm-PCR of CDR3 regions, TCR beta libraries were built. One entry per CDR3 protein results from TCRdb running MiXCR on the multiplex PCR reads. The sample has 500,000 or so distinct CDR3 sequences; about 16% are singletons. The sample's time point: newly diagnosed GD, antithyroid drugs for less than 3 months. After RNA was extracted from PBMCs, the TCR library was made from it. The data also belong to a second study, concerning T cells in Graves' hyperthyroidism and ophthalmopathy.

Sequences were derived from peripheral blood mononuclear cells (PBMCs), sampled at new diagnosis, from a patient treated with antithyroid drugs. The receptors were gathered from a woman aged 35 to 60 with Graves disease.

This clonotype showed up many times. V and J are TRBV2 and TRBJ2-7; a possible D gene is TRBD2 (5 bases). Germline values: CDR1 SNHLY, CDR2 FYNNEI. The CDR3 runs to 15 residues. V dropped 2 bases and J dropped 3 bases, with 14 bases sitting between them. CDR3 bases: TGTGCCAGCAGTGAATCCACCTCAGGACTCTACGAGCAGTACTTC. This gives the protein CASSESTSGLYEQYF. The full variable domain, rest sourced from reference TRBV2 and TRBJ2-7, is EPEVTQTPSHQVTQMGQEVILRCVPISNHLYFYWYRQILGQKVEFLVSFYNNEISEKSEIFDDQFSVERPDGSNFTLKIRSTKLEDSAMYFCASSESTSGLYEQYFGPGTRLTVT.

This chain connects TRBV20-1 to TRBJ2-2, with D possibly matching TRBD2 (5 bases). Germline CDR1 DFQATT, CDR2 SNEGSKA (reference sequence). V was cut by 1 base and J by 2 bases, with 14 bases left in between. The CDR3 loop spans 16 amino acids. DNA for the CDR3: TGCAGTGCTAGAGTCTTAGGGCGGGCTAACACCGGGGAGCTGTTTTTT. Translated: CSARVLGRANTGELFF.

This chain links TRBV5-4 with TRBJ1-2, with TRBD1 matching 9 bases. The germline V gene has CDR1 SGHNT and CDR2 YYREEE (reference sequence). This CDR3 spans 14 amino acids. Trimming took 7 bases from V and 8 from J; bases not matched to a gene: 12. CDR3 nucleotides: TGTGCCAGCCTCCGACAGGGGGGAGTTGGAGGCTACACCTTC. Translated: CASLRQGGVGGYTF.

This clonotype showed up many times. The rearrangement joins TRBV6-5 to TRBJ2-1; the D gene is possibly TRBD2 (5 bases). Between the trimmed V and J ends, which lost 4 bases and 0 bases, there was a span of 16 bases. The CDR3 totals 17 residues. Germline assignment: CDR1 MNHEY and CDR2 SVGAGI. This CDR3 is CASSFPTGSSSYNEQFF. The CDR3 DNA sequence: TGTGCCAGCAGTTTTCCTACGGGGTCCAGCTCCTACAATGAGCAGTTCTTC.

This clonotype occurred many times. The chain uses TRBV13 and TRBJ1-4, with D perhaps TRBD1 (5 bases). From germline, CDR1 is PRHDT and CDR2 FYEKMQ (reference sequence). V was clipped by 0 bases and J by 3 bases, with 14 bases between them. CDR3 length: 17 amino acids. CDR3 coding DNA: TGTGCCAGCAGCTTAGGAGCAGGGTATTCAGCTAATGAAAAACTGTTTTTT. As protein: CASSLGAGYSANEKLFF.

Many counts were recorded for this clonotype. The J gene is TRBJ1-2, the V gene TRBV9; D gene unclear. V lost 0 bases to trimming and J lost 5 bases, with 17 bases between them. Germline assignment: CDR1 SGDLS and CDR2 YYNGEE. The CDR3 sequence is 16 residues long. The CDR3 DNA sequence: TGTGCCAGCAGCGTAGACGGCGGGTCGGAGTATTATGGCTACACCTTC. Residues: CASSVDGGSEYYGYTF. The entire variable domain, with the rest obtained from reference TRBV9 and TRBJ1-2, is as follows: DSGVTQTPKHLITATGQRVTLRCSPRSGDLSVYWYQQSLDQGLQFLIQYYNGEERAKGNILERFSAQQFPDLHSELNLSSLELGDSALYFCASSVDGGSEYYGYTFGSGTRLTVV.

Only a few counts were recorded for this clonotype. The V call is TRBV6-1, the J call TRBJ2-7; 14 bases are shared with TRBD2. The ends lost 8 bases at V and 9 bases at J; junction bases unmatched: 12. Germline V gene data show CDR1 as MNHNS and CDR2 as SASEGT. The CDR3 contains 15 residues. CDR3 in DNA: TGTGCCAGCGGTACCGGGACTAGCGGGGGAGTGGGGCAGTACTTC. This translates into CASGTGTSGGVGQYF.

This clonotype was detected only a few times. The chain is built from TRBV6-1 and TRBJ2-7, with a possible D match to TRBD1 (6 bases). Trimming pared 8 bases from V and 0 bases from J, leaving 17 bases between. The CDR3 contains 15 residues. Germline V CDR1 and CDR2: MNHNS, SASEGT. For the CDR3, the DNA is TGTGCCAGCTTAAGGGGGACGTACACCTCCTACGAGCAGTACTTC. Translated: CASLRGTYTSYEQYF.

Only a few counts were recorded for this clonotype. V and J are TRBV14 and TRBJ2-1, with 8 bases that match TRBD1. CDR1 and CDR2 (germline): SGHDN, FVKESK. CDR3 length equals 16 residues. The V and J ends lost 1 base and 7 bases, in that order; junction bases with no gene match: 9. The chain's CDR3 is CASSQGTGRKTNEQFF. CDR3 in DNA: TGTGCCAGCAGCCAAGGGACAGGGAGAAAGACAAATGAGCAGTTCTTC. The full variable domain, in which reference TRBV14 and TRBJ2-1 provide the parts outside the CDR3, is EAGVTQFPSHSVIEKGQTVTLRCDPISGHDNLYWYRRVMGKEIKFLLHFVKESKQDESGMPNNRFLAERTGGTYSTLKVQPAELEDSGVYFCASSQGTGRKTNEQFFGPGTRLTVL.

This clonotype showed up many times. The V and J genes are TRBV2 and TRBJ2-3; TRBD2 aligns across 7 bases. This CDR3 spans 19 amino acids. The trim removed 3 bases at V and 2 bases at J, leaving 17 bases unmatched. CDR1 and CDR2 from the germline V gene are SNHLY and FYNNEI. The CDR3 DNA is TGTGCCAGCAGTGAGCTAGGCGGGGGACCTTCAGACAACACAGATACGCAGTATTTT. This encodes CASSELGGGPSDNTDTQYF. The variable domain in full, completed from reference TRBV2 and TRBJ2-3, reads EPEVTQTPSHQVTQMGQEVILRCVPISNHLYFYWYRQILGQKVEFLVSFYNNEISEKSEIFDDQFSVERPDGSNFTLKIRSTKLEDSAMYFCASSELGGGPSDNTDTQYFGPGTRLTVL.

This clonotype has more than one count but fewer than ten. The gene calls are TRBV11-2 and TRBJ2-7; 9 bases agree with TRBD2. V was clipped by 5 bases and J by 6 bases; unmatched bases: 8. The CDR3 sequence is 14 residues long. Germline V gene sequence: CDR1 SGHAT, CDR2 FQNNGV. CDR3 sequence reads: CASSTSGTSSEQYF. CDR3 coding DNA: TGTGCCAGCAGCACCTCCGGGACTAGCAGCGAGCAGTACTTC.

This rearrangement joins TRBV11-2 to TRBJ1-2; tentatively, D is TRBD1 (6 bases). Germline-derived CDR1 and CDR2 are SGHAT and FQNNGV. This CDR3 has 13 residues. V was clipped by 3 bases and J by 8 bases, with 13 bases between them. As DNA, the CDR3 is TGTGCCAGCAGCTTGCAGGGGTATTGGGGCTACACCTTC. Residues: CASSLQGYWGYTF.

This clonotype was observed at least ten times. This chain links TRBV27 with TRBJ2-7; TRBD2 might be the D (5 bases). Per the germline V gene, CDR1 is MNHEY and CDR2 is SMNVEV (reference sequence). CDR3 size: 14 residues. Trimming removed 2 bases from V and 6 bases from J, with 14 bases in between. As DNA, the CDR3 is TGTGCCAGCAGTTTAGGCCCCTACGGGGTCGAGCAGTACTTC. Translating gives CASSLGPYGVEQYF.

V is TRBV3-1 and J is TRBJ2-3; 7 nucleotides align to TRBD1. The CDR3 covers 15 residues. Germline loops: CDR1 LGHDT, CDR2 YNNKEL (reference sequence). J was trimmed by 4 bases and V by 8 bases; bases with no gene match: 12. CDR3: CASSRTGAISDTQYF. The CDR3 DNA reads as TGTGCCAGCTCAAGAACAGGGGCTATTTCAGATACGCAGTATTTT.

This clonotype has at least ten counts. V usage is TRBV3-1 and J usage is TRBJ1-6, with TRBD1 identical over 9 bases. With 2 bases clipped from V and 9 bases from J, the junction kept 8 bases outside the gene matches. This CDR3 is built from 16 residues. From germline, CDR1 is LGHDT and CDR2 YNNKEL (reference sequence). The CDR3 reads CASSQNSDRGSSPLHF. In DNA form, the CDR3 reads TGTGCCAGCAGCCAAAATTCAGACAGGGGGAGTTCACCCCTCCACTTT. The whole variable domain, filled in from reference TRBV3-1 and TRBJ1-6, reads DTAVSQTPKYLVTQMGNDKSIKCEQNLGHDTMYWYKQDSKKFLKIMFSYNNKELIINETVPNRFSPKSPDKAHLNLHINSLELGDSAVYFCASSQNSDRGSSPLHFGNGTRLTVT.

This clonotype was picked up many times. The J gene is TRBJ2-7, the V gene TRBV28, with 9 bases that match TRBD1. CDR1 and CDR2 from the germline V gene are MDHEN and SYDVKM. The CDR3 contains 17 residues. J was trimmed by 3 bases and V by 2 bases; bases with no gene match: 11. CDR3 residues: CASSLGLVGQGFYEQYF. The DNA of the CDR3 is TGTGCCAGCAGTTTAGGGCTGGTGGGACAGGGATTCTACGAGCAGTACTTC. Supplemented by reference TRBV28 and TRBJ2-7, the full variable domain reads DVKVTQSSRYLVKRTGEKVFLECVQDMDHENMFWYRQDPGLGLRLIYFSYDVKMKEKGDIPEGYSVSREKKERFSLILESASTNQTSMYLCASSLGLVGQGFYEQYFGPGTRLTVT.

This rearrangement joins TRBV27 to TRBJ1-2; 9 nucleotides match TRBD1. The CDR3 has 12 residues. V shed 7 bases, J shed 8 bases, and the junction held 5 bases outside the gene matches. From germline, CDR1 is MNHEY and CDR2 SMNVEV (reference sequence). CDR3 bases: TGTGCCAGCACCGGGACAGGGAGGGGCTACACCTTC. Translation: CASTGTGRGYTF.

The chain joins TRBV4-1 to TRBJ1-6; TRBD1 might be the D (5 bases). The CDR3 has 20 residues. V lost 0 bases to trimming and J lost 2 bases, with 20 bases between them. Germline loops: CDR1 MGHRA, CDR2 YSYEKL. CDR3 sequence reads: CASSQDPPRRGSTYNSPLHF. The CDR3 region has the DNA TGCGCCAGCAGCCAAGATCCCCCAAGGAGGGGTTCGACCTATAATTCACCCCTCCACTTT.

The V gene is TRBV3-1, the J gene TRBJ2-5, with a tentative D call TRBD1 (6 bases). Germline V gene lookup returns CDR1 LGHDT and CDR2 YNNKEL (reference sequence). V was pared by 0 bases and J by 1 base, with 9 bases between. The CDR3 is 15 amino acids. In DNA, the CDR3 is TGTGCCAGCAGCCAAGAGACAGGACCCCAAGAGACCCAGTACTTC. This sequence encodes CASSQETGPQETQYF.

This clonotype was found a few times. The chain links TRBV7-6 to TRBJ1-2; TRBD1 might be the D (6 bases). The CDR3 has 16 residues. Deletions cut 1 base from V and 4 bases from J, with 16 bases between. CDR1 SGHVS and CDR2 FNYEAQ come from the germline V gene. The CDR3 loop is CASSLESAGAFYGYTF. CDR3 nucleotide sequence: TGTGCCAGCAGCTTAGAGTCGGCAGGGGCTTTCTATGGCTACACCTTC.

The chain links TRBV3-1 to TRBJ2-7; D call uncertain. This CDR3 region has 12 residues. Germline V gives CDR1 LGHDT, CDR2 YNNKEL (reference sequence). Trimming cost V 3 bases and J 2 bases, with 5 bases left between them. CDR3 nucleotides: TGTGCCAGCAGCCAGAGCGCCTACGAGCAGTACTTC. Protein sequence: CASSQSAYEQYF.